This T cell receptor beta chain was recovered during a study of beta chain features in type 1 diabetes. Study-wide points: All four CD4+ subsets from Type 1 diabetes patients carried moderately but significantly shorter TCRB CDR3s. PCR, the amplification step, might favor shorter templates, equally in patients and controls. High-TCR-expressing cells could be over-represented by cDNA sequencing.

Reverse transcribing all isolated RNA meant expressed TCRB transcripts were sequenced. Some clones are missing from TCRdb's copy, which holds only in-frame ones; the method was immunoSEQ multiplex PCR. Here the sample spans 500,000 to 650,000 clones, under 15% being singletons. The CDR3 consists of 14 residues. Trimming cost V 5 bases and J 2 bases; bases outside gene matches: 3. Per germline, CDR1 SGHTA and CDR2 FQGTGA. This clone was counted only a few times. As yet, its antigen is unknown. The clonotype comes from a man aged 25-45 years with type 1 diabetes. Specimen: naive CD4+ T cells from blood. The genes are TRBV7-3 and TRBJ2-3; 8 bases are shared with TRBD2. This chain's CDR3 is CASSHSGTTDTQYF. The CDR3 region has the DNA TGTGCCAGCAGCCATAGCGGGACCACAGATACGCAGTATTTT.